Below are 20 T cell receptor beta chains sequenced from a single sample in a study of T cell responses to AZD1222 COVID-19 vaccine. Using immunoSEQ multiplex PCR, the repertoire was profiled, and TCRdb retains in-frame clones only, with some absent. This table holds more than 120,000 clones, about 92% found once. The sequenced sample was peripheral blood, obtained on day 0 of AZD1222 vaccination. These receptors all stem from an adult in good health.

CDR3 sequence (DNA): TGTGCCAGCAGTTTTAAGCCCGCTGGCGAGCAGTACTTC. Its protein product is CASSFKPAGEQYF. This rearrangement joins TRBV12-3 or TRBV12-4 to TRBJ2-7; D remains ambiguous. The CDR3 totals 13 residues. Trimming took off 3 bases at V and 6 bases at J, with 12 bases between the two ends.

The chain links TRBV7-8 to TRBJ1-1, with D possibly matching TRBD1 (5 bases). V gave up 5 bases and J gave up 6 bases, with 10 bases separating them. Germline CDR1 is SGHVS and CDR2 is FQNEAQ. The CDR3 extends over 12 amino acids. CDR3 coding DNA: TGTGCCAGCAGCATCGGGGCTGCTGAAGCTTTCTTT. Amino acid sequence: CASSIGAAEAFF. The full variable domain, with the rest looked up from reference TRBV7-8 and TRBJ1-1, is GAGVSQSPRYKVAKRGQDVALRCDPISGHVSLFWYQQALGQGPEFLTYFQNEAQLDKSGLPSDRFFAERPEGSVSTLKIQRTQQEDSAVYLCASSIGAAEAFFGQGTRLTVV.

This clone was recorded only once. The chain recombines TRBV19 with TRBJ1-1; tentative D call: TRBD1 (6 bases). This CDR3 is built from 14 residues. Deletions cut 5 bases from V and 3 bases from J, with 13 bases between. Germline V lookup: CDR1 LNHDA, CDR2 SQIVND (reference sequence). Written as DNA, the CDR3 is TGTGCCAGTAGTGGTTTGCGGGGGCACACTGAAGCTTTCTTT. It translates to CASSGLRGHTEAFF.

The J gene is TRBJ2-3, the V gene TRBV7-6, with D perhaps matching TRBD1 (6 bases). Trimming took off 1 base at V and 0 bases at J, with 8 bases between the two ends. The CDR3 runs 15 residues. The germline V gene encodes CDR1 SGHVS and CDR2 FNYEAQ. The CDR3 DNA sequence: TGTGCCAGCAGCTTAGGGACAGCTAGCACAGATACGCAGTATTTT. Protein product: CASSLGTASTDTQYF.

A few counts support this clone. The chain carries TRBV27 and TRBJ1-6; TRBD1 agrees at 11 bases. The CDR3 runs to 15 residues. From germline, CDR1 is MNHEY and CDR2 SMNVEV (reference sequence). The V and J ends lost 4 bases and 10 bases, in that order; junction bases with no gene match: 6. This chain's CDR3 is CASSSGQGAGSPLHF. CDR3 nucleotide sequence: TGTGCCAGCAGTTCCGGACAGGGGGCAGGATCACCCCTCCACTTT.

V gene TRBV7-2 combines with J gene TRBJ2-7; D may be TRBD2 (7 bases). Between the trimmed V and J ends, which lost 6 bases and 4 bases, there was a span of 19 bases. In germline, CDR1 is SGHTA, CDR2 FQGNSA. The CDR3 spans 15 residues. This CDR3 reads CASSRGAETGYEQYF. CDR3 sequence (DNA): TGTGCCAGCAGTCGGGGGGCGGAGACGGGGTACGAGCAGTACTTC.

The V call is TRBV3-1 (or the pseudogene TRBV3-2), the J call TRBJ1-3; D gene uncertain. Germline-derived CDR1 and CDR2 are LGHDT and YNNKEL (reference sequence). The CDR3 is 14 residues long. The V gene lost 1 base and the J gene lost 6 bases, with 10 bases spanning the gap. The chain's CDR3 is CASSQGGVSNTIYF. Written as DNA, the CDR3 is TGTGCCAGCAGCCAAGGTGGAGTATCAAACACCATATATTTT.

A word on this clone: This same CDR3 is encoded by further DNA sequences in the sample. The CDR3 DNA sequence: TGTGCCAGCAGCTTAGTCGGATCTGGAAACACCATATATTTT. Its protein product is CASSLVGSGNTIYF. The rearrangement links TRBV11-2 to TRBJ1-3; D gene uncertain. The germline gives CDR1 SGHAT, CDR2 FQNNGV. This CDR3 is 14 amino acids long. Between the trimmed V and J ends, which lost 1 base and 1 base, there was a span of 5 bases.

J is TRBJ2-7 and V is TRBV6-1, with D possibly TRBD2 on 5 matching bases. V was pared by 2 bases and J by 6 bases, with 17 bases between. From germline, CDR1 is MNHNS and CDR2 SASEGT. The CDR3 extends over 15 amino acids. CDR3 in amino acids: CASSEPAVTYSEQYF. CDR3 nucleotide sequence: TGTGCCAGCAGTGAACCAGCGGTAACATACTCCGAGCAGTACTTC.

This rearrangement joins TRBV2 to TRBJ2-1; TRBD1 matches 8 bases. Germline trimming cut 10 bases from V and 0 bases from J; bases unmatched to any gene: 5. From germline, CDR1 is SNHLY and CDR2 FYNNEI. CDR3 length: 14 residues. The CDR3 loop reads CATRTGSSYNEQFF. CDR3 nucleotides: TGTGCCACCCGGACAGGGTCCTCCTACAATGAGCAGTTCTTC.

The chain joins TRBV30 to TRBJ2-5; D call uncertain. The germline V and J ends were trimmed by 0 bases and 7 bases, with 6 bases remaining between them. Per the germline V gene, CDR1 is GTSNPN and CDR2 is SVGIG (reference sequence). There are 11 residues in the CDR3. CDR3 residues: CAWSVARTQYF. As DNA, the CDR3 is TGTGCCTGGAGTGTGGCTAGGACCCAGTACTTC.

The rearrangement links TRBV19 to TRBJ2-7, with a weak D call TRBD2 (5 bases). V was trimmed by 3 bases and J by 2 bases, leaving 11 bases between them. The length of the CDR3 is 14 residues. Per the germline V gene, CDR1 is LNHDA and CDR2 is SQIVND (reference sequence). The CDR3 is CASSIGRGPYEQYF. Written as DNA, the CDR3 is TGTGCCAGTAGTATCGGGCGAGGGCCCTACGAGCAGTACTTC.

The gene calls are TRBV21-1 and TRBJ1-6; the D call of TRBD1 is as the table states it, not checked on the DNA. TRBV21-1 is a pseudogene segment. This CDR3 is 13 amino acids long. CDR3 protein: CASRQGRNSPLHF. In DNA, the CDR3 is TGTGCCAGCCGACAGGGACGGAATTCACCCCTCCACTTT.

This clone was observed once. The gene calls are TRBV12-3 or TRBV12-4 and TRBJ2-3; TRBD2 aligns across 9 bases. V lost 3 bases and J lost 13; bases outside the gene matches: 5. This CDR3 contains 12 residues. The CDR3 DNA reads as TGTGCCAGCAGTTTTTTTGCGGGAGGGAAGTATTTT. This sequence encodes CASSFFAGGKYF.

The chain combines TRBV28 with TRBJ2-7, with 8 nucleotides matching TRBD1. The trim removed 3 bases at V and 3 bases at J, leaving 4 bases unmatched. Germline CDR1 reads MDHEN; CDR2 reads SYDVKM. The CDR3 consists of 14 residues. The CDR3 sequence is CASSFIQGVYEQYF. The CDR3 nucleotides read TGTGCCAGCAGTTTTATACAGGGGGTCTACGAGCAGTACTTC.

J is TRBJ1-2 and V is TRBV5-6, with D hard to call. Per germline, CDR1 SGHDT and CDR2 YYEEEE. This CDR3 region has 14 residues. V was shortened by 0 bases and J by 2 bases, with 8 bases between the two germline ends. The CDR3 reads CASSLGGKNYGYTF. The CDR3 DNA is TGTGCCAGCAGCTTGGGAGGGAAGAACTATGGCTACACCTTC.

The genes are TRBV7-9 and TRBJ1-2; TRBD1 might be the D (5 bases). CDR1 SEHNR and CDR2 FQNEAQ come from the germline V gene (reference sequence). The length of the CDR3 is 11 residues. V lost 8 bases and J 4 bases, leaving 8 bases between the germline ends. The CDR3 DNA is TGTGCCAGCGGTGACAGCTATGGCTACACCTTC. Its translation: CASGDSYGYTF.

The rearrangement uses TRBV5-1 and TRBJ1-6, with unresolved D. Germline V gene lookup returns CDR1 SGHRS and CDR2 YFSETQ. The V end lost 0 bases, the J end lost 4 bases, and 8 bases lay between the germline ends. The CDR3 has 15 amino acids. CDR3: CASSLDSVYNSPLHF. The CDR3 nucleotides are TGCGCCAGCAGCTTGGACTCAGTTTATAATTCACCCCTCCACTTT.

This clone has just a few counts. V gene TRBV5-1 combines with J gene TRBJ1-1, with 7 nucleotides matching TRBD1. CDR3 length: 16 amino acids. V lost 2 bases to trimming and J lost 0 bases; unmatched junction nucleotides: 7. The germline V gene has CDR1 SGHRS and CDR2 YFSETQ. Here the CDR3 DNA reads TGCGCCAGCAGCTTTGTAGGGGGCGCGGTGAACACTGAAGCTTTCTTT. Protein: CASSFVGGAVNTEAFF.

The V and J genes are TRBV6-5 and TRBJ2-7; 7 bases line up with TRBD2. The ends lost 0 bases at V and 3 bases at J; junction bases unmatched: 5. Germline V gene data show CDR1 as MNHEY and CDR2 as SVGAGI. The CDR3 contains 15 residues. Here the CDR3 reads CASSYSKGLFYEQYF. For the CDR3, the DNA is TGTGCCAGCAGTTACTCGAAGGGACTATTCTACGAGCAGTACTTC.